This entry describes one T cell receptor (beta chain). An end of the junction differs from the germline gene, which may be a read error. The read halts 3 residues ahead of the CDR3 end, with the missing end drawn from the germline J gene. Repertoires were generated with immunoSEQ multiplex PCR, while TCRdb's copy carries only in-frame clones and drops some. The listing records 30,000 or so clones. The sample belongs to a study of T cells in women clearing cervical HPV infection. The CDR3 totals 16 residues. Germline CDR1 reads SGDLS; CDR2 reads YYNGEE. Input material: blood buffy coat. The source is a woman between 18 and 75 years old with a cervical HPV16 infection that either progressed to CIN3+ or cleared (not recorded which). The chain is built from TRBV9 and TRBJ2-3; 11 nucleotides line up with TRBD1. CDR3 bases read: TGTGCCAGCAGCCCAAAGGGACAGGGGGTATCAGAGACG. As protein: CASSPKGQGVSET. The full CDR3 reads CASSPKGQGVSETQYF.